The entry below describes one T cell receptor beta chain. This record belongs to a study of blood T cell repertoires in COVID-19. On the study more broadly: Sites in the United States, Italy and Spain provided acute and convalescent COVID-19 samples. In each case, the material was cDNA or gDNA derived from T cells, B-cell-depleted T cells, or PBMCs.

In the study's own analysis: Scientists estimated how many nucleated cells there were by amplifying reference gene primers. The table came from immunoSEQ multiplex PCR; TCRdb's copy has only in-frame clones and leaves some out. V, J and clone size were drawn from that table, and D and trimming were deduced from the DNA. The table shows 200,000 to 250,000 clones, with approximately 86% occurring only once. V was trimmed by 2 bases and J by 4 bases, leaving 15 bases between them. The V gene's germline CDR1 is LNHDA and CDR2 SQIVND (reference sequence). This CDR3 spans 16 amino acids. This chain connects TRBV19 to TRBJ2-1; D unclear. The sequence was obtained from a woman of 80 years or more with acute or convalescent COVID-19. The specimen was peripheral blood. CDR3 in DNA: TGTGCCAGTAGTATAAACCCCCTGTGGCCATACAATGAGCAGTTCTTC. It is translated as CASSINPLWPYNEQFF.